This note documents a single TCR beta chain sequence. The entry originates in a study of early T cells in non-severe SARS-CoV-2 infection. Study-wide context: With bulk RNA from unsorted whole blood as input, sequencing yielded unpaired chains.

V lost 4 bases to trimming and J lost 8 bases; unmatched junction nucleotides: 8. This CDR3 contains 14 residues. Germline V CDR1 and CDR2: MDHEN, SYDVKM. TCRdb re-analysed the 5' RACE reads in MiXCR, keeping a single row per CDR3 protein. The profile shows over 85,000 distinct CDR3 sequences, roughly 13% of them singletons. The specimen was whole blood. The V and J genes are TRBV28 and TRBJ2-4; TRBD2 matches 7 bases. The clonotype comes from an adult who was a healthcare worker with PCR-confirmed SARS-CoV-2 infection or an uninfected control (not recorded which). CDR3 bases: TGTGCCAGCAGTTCCCCACGGGGGGTGGACATTCAGTACTTC. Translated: CASSSPRGVDIQYF.